A selection of T cell receptor beta chains follows, all from one sample in a study of T cell clonotyping in hematopoietic cell transplantation. TCRdb's copy holds only in-frame clones and misses some; the assay was immunoSEQ multiplex PCR. The table has approximately 50,000 clones, 80% to 90% seen once. This specimen consisted of peripheral blood mononuclear cells, obtained before stem cell transplant. These receptors originate from a man between 60 and 70 years old with biphenotypic leukemia. Some clones in this sample may be carry-over from other donors' samples. The CDR3 runs from the conserved cysteine through the conserved F or W. A D gene is named only where the DNA matches it firmly. Size is omitted from some rows. Given values are once, few, many or a class for expanded clones.

D gene	V gene	J gene	clone size	CDR3 DNA	CDR3 protein
-	TRBV7-9	TRBJ2-2	once	TGTGCCAGCAGCTTCGCGAAAACGGTCGCCGGGGAGCTGTTTTTT	CASSFAKTVAGELFF
TRBD1	TRBV5-6	TRBJ2-3	few	TGTGCCAGCAGCCTCCGGGACAGGGGATTGACAGATACGCAGTATTTT	CASSLRDRGLTDTQYF
-	TRBV5-1	TRBJ2-5	-	TGCGCCAGCAGCCAGCCCCATCAAGAGACCCAGTACTTC	CASSQPHQETQYF
-	TRBV5-1	TRBJ1-1	-	TGCGCCAGCAGCTTGTATGTCGAGCGCGAAGCTTTCTTT	CASSLYVEREAFF
-	TRBV30	TRBJ2-3	-	TGTGCCTTACTAGGTTCTAGCACAGATACGCAGTATTTT	CALLGSSTDTQYF
-	TRBV7-9	TRBJ2-7	-	TGTGCCAGCAGCTTGGGTACCTACGAGCAGTACTTC	CASSLGTYEQYF
TRBD1	TRBV6-5	TRBJ1-1	-	TGTGCCAGCAGTCCCAGCAGGGGGGACAACACTGAAGCTTTCTTT	CASSPSRGDNTEAFF
-	TRBV6-5	TRBJ2-2	once	TGTGCCAGCAGTCCCAGGGTTAGGACCGGGGAGCTGTTTTTT	CASSPRVRTGELFF
TRBD1	TRBV18	TRBJ2-1	few	TGTGCCAGCTCACCAGGACAGGGGGAGGGCAAAGAGCAGTTCTTC	CASSPGQGEGKEQFF
-	TRBV28	TRBJ2-1	-	TGTGCCAGCAGTTTTGGACGGCCTAATGAGCAGTTCTTC	CASSFGRPNEQFF
-	TRBV10-3	TRBJ1-2	-	TGTGCCATCAGTGAGTCAGCCGGAGACTATGGCTACACCTTC	CAISESAGDYGYTF
-	TRBV25-1	TRBJ1-2	once	TGTGCCAGCAGTGGGGTGAGCTATGGCTACACCTTC	CASSGVSYGYTF
-	TRBV6-5	TRBJ1-2	-	TGTGCCAGCAGTTACATCAATTCAGGCTATGGCTACACCTTC	CASSYINSGYGYTF